The 25 T cell receptor beta chains listed next were all sequenced from one sample in a study of blood T cell repertoires in COVID-19. This table comes from immunoSEQ multiplex PCR, and its TCRdb copy is limited to in-frame clones, with some not included. The sample contains about 250,000 clones, less than 90% of which appear only once. Sequenced sample: PBMCs or T cells enriched from blood (not recorded which). These receptors were collected from a woman between 45 and 65 years old who had recovered from COVID-19.

This rearrangement joins TRBV28 to TRBJ2-7; weak D call: TRBD2 (6 bases). CDR3 length: 13 amino acids. CDR1 and CDR2 (germline): MDHEN, SYDVKM. Trimming shortened V by 8 bases and J by 3 bases, and 14 bases separated the two germline ends. The DNA for the CDR3 is TGTGCCAGCGGAGGGTCTCCTCTCTACGAGCAGTACTTC. Translation: CASGGSPLYEQYF.

This chain uses TRBV25-1 with TRBJ1-1; a possible D gene is TRBD1 (6 bases). Germline CDR1 is MGHDK and CDR2 is SYGVNS. V lost 3 bases, J lost 2 bases, and 13 bases lay in between. The CDR3 covers 15 residues. The chain's CDR3 is CASSEGGTLNTEAFF. As DNA, the CDR3 is TGTGCCAGCAGTGAGGGAGGGACACTTAACACTGAAGCTTTCTTT.

The chain carries TRBV18 and TRBJ1-1; D call uncertain. The CDR3 consists of 14 residues. Germline values: CDR1 KGHSH, CDR2 LQKENI. V was trimmed by 1 base and J by 4 bases, leaving 10 bases between them. The CDR3 DNA reads as TGTGCCAGCTCACCACAGAAACAGTTCACTGAAGCTTTCTTT. Protein sequence: CASSPQKQFTEAFF.

V is TRBV12-3 or TRBV12-4 and J is TRBJ1-4, with 9 bases lining up with TRBD1. The CDR3 runs to 13 residues. V trimming: 6 bases; J trimming: 7 bases; junction bases outside the gene matches: 3. In DNA, the CDR3 is TGTGCCAGCAGCCGGGACAGGGCTGAAAAACTGTTTTTT. This encodes CASSRDRAEKLFF.

The rearrangement joins TRBV5-5 to TRBJ1-3; no clear D gene. The V gene lost 3 bases and the J gene lost 4 bases, with 14 bases spanning the gap. The CDR3 sequence is 15 residues long. Germline loops: CDR1 SGHKS, CDR2 YYEKEE (reference sequence). CDR3 sequence: CASSSIVLAGNTIYF. The CDR3 coding sequence is TGTGCCAGCAGCTCCATCGTTTTAGCGGGAAACACCATATATTTT.

This clone has only one observation. V is TRBV3-1 (or the pseudogene TRBV3-2) and J is TRBJ1-2; tentatively, D is TRBD1 (6 bases). The V gene lost 2 bases and the J gene lost 7 bases, with 17 bases spanning the gap. The CDR3 has 15 residues. The germline CDR1 and CDR2 sequences are LGHDT and YNNKEL (reference sequence). CDR3 in DNA: TGTGCCAGCAGCCAACTCAAACAGGGACGGGGTGGCTACACCTTC. As protein: CASSQLKQGRGGYTF.

The chain couples TRBV7-3 to TRBJ2-3, with TRBD1 matching over 7 bases. The CDR3 consists of 15 residues. Trimming at V came to 3 bases and at J to 0 bases, leaving 3 bases not matched to a gene. The germline CDR1 and CDR2 sequences are SGHTA and FQGTGA. The CDR3 nucleotides read TGTGCCAGCAGCTTTCAGACAGGGAGCACAGATACGCAGTATTTT. The encoded protein is CASSFQTGSTDTQYF. The full variable domain, rest sourced from reference TRBV7-3 and TRBJ2-3, is GAGVSQTPSNKVTEKGKYVELRCDPISGHTALYWYRQSLGQGPEFLIYFQGTGAADDSGLPNDRFFAVRPEGSVSTLKIQRTERGDSAVYLCASSFQTGSTDTQYFGPGTRLTVL.

V gene TRBV19 combines with J gene TRBJ2-5; D is perhaps TRBD2 (6 bases). The V gene's germline CDR1 is LNHDA and CDR2 SQIVND (reference sequence). V was clipped by 4 bases and J by 5 bases, with 14 bases between them. The CDR3 has 14 residues. Written as DNA, the CDR3 is TGTGCCAGTAGTAACAGATGGGGGAGGGAGACCCAGTACTTC. This encodes CASSNRWGRETQYF.

The V call is TRBV4-1, the J call TRBJ1-2; 10 bases line up with TRBD1. CDR1 is MGHRA, CDR2 YSYEKL, per germline. V was pared by 3 bases and J by 4 bases, with 5 bases of the junction left unmatched. This CDR3 contains 15 residues. This CDR3 reads CASSQTTGGSYGYTF. In DNA, the CDR3 is TGCGCCAGCAGCCAGACGACAGGGGGCAGCTATGGCTACACCTTC.

The chain recombines TRBV10-3 with TRBJ1-4; the match to TRBD1 covers 7 bases. Germline CDR1 reads ENHRY; CDR2 reads SYGVKD. Trimming took 10 bases from V and 8 from J; bases not matched to a gene: 10. The CDR3 extends over 13 amino acids. CDR3 in DNA: TGTGCCACCGGACAGGACGTGAAGGAAAAACTGTTTTTT. It is translated as CATGQDVKEKLFF.

DNA for the CDR3: TGTGCCAGCAGCACACGGACAAAGAACACTGAAGCTTTCTTT. Its translation is CASSTRTKNTEAFF. The chain employs TRBV5-4 and TRBJ1-1; maybe TRBD1 (5 bases). Germline assignment: CDR1 SGHNT and CDR2 YYREEE (reference sequence). The CDR3 sequence is 14 residues long. V lost 4 bases and J lost 1, with 11 bases in between.

The rearrangement uses TRBV28 and TRBJ2-7; 9 bases line up with TRBD1. CDR1 and CDR2 from the germline V gene are MDHEN and SYDVKM. V lost 6 bases and J lost 3; bases outside the gene matches: 9. The CDR3 consists of 15 residues. The CDR3 DNA sequence: TGTGCCAGCAGCCAAACCGGGACAGGGCTCTACGAGCAGTACTTC. This gives the protein CASSQTGTGLYEQYF. The full variable domain, with the rest looked up from reference TRBV28 and TRBJ2-7, is DVKVTQSSRYLVKRTGEKVFLECVQDMDHENMFWYRQDPGLGLRLIYFSYDVKMKEKGDIPEGYSVSREKKERFSLILESASTNQTSMYLCASSQTGTGLYEQYFGPGTRLTVT.

This clone was seen once. The chain recombines TRBV19 with TRBJ1-1; TRBD1 matches at 7 bases. V was pared by 3 bases and J by 4 bases, with 5 bases of the junction left unmatched. The CDR3 is made up of 14 amino acids. Germline V lookup: CDR1 LNHDA, CDR2 SQIVND (reference sequence). CDR3 coding DNA: TGTGCCAGTAGTATTGGGACAGCGGGCACTGAAGCTTTCTTT. It specifies CASSIGTAGTEAFF.

The chain links TRBV7-9 to TRBJ1-1; the D is unclear. There are 10 residues in the CDR3. With 10 bases removed from V and 10 bases from J, the gap between germline ends came to 13 bases. CDR1 is SEHNR and CDR2 is FQNEAQ in the germline V gene (reference sequence). CDR3 bases: TGTGCCACCCTAGACCACCCAGCTTTCTTT. It translates to CATLDHPAFF.

This clone was picked up one time. The chain links TRBV15 to TRBJ2-7; perhaps TRBD2 as D (5 bases). There are 13 residues in the CDR3. Deletions cut 6 bases from V and 6 bases from J, with 15 bases between. The germline CDR1 and CDR2 sequences are LNHNV and YYDKDF (reference sequence). This CDR3 is CATSREGRGEQYF. CDR3 nucleotides: TGTGCCACCAGTCGAGAAGGGAGAGGCGAGCAGTACTTC.

The chain joins TRBV5-1 to TRBJ2-2; TRBD1 matches at 7 bases. The germline CDR1 and CDR2 sequences are SGHRS and YFSETQ. Losses at the gene ends were 3 bases for V and 3 bases for J; bases not matched to a gene: 5. The CDR3 consists of 15 residues. The CDR3 region has the DNA TGCGCCAGCAGCTATGGGACAGTGGACACCGGGGAGCTGTTTTTT. It yields the protein CASSYGTVDTGELFF.

This chain links TRBV28 with TRBJ2-7; TRBD2 matches at 9 bases. The germline V gene has CDR1 MDHEN and CDR2 SYDVKM. Trimming cost V 8 bases and J 1 base; bases outside gene matches: 9. This CDR3 has 15 amino acids. In nucleotides, the CDR3 is TGTGCCAGCGCTGAGGAGCTAGCGGGATCCTACGAGCAGTACTTC. Protein sequence: CASAEELAGSYEQYF.

V usage is TRBV27 and J usage is TRBJ2-5; 7 bases agree with TRBD2. The CDR3 is 15 amino acids. Germline lookup yields CDR1 MNHEY and CDR2 SMNVEV (reference sequence). V dropped 3 bases and J dropped 0; count of bases not matched to a gene: 4. In DNA form, the CDR3 reads TGTGCCAGCAGTTTGGGTAGCGGGTACCAAGAGACCCAGTACTTC. Its translation is CASSLGSGYQETQYF.

V usage is TRBV7-8 and J usage is TRBJ1-5; TRBD1 aligns across 10 bases. V shed 3 bases and J 7 bases; nucleotides not matched to a gene: 6. The CDR3 covers 15 residues. Germline CDR1 and CDR2: SGHVS and FQNEAQ. The CDR3 sequence: CASSLFRTGGQPQHF. Written as DNA, the CDR3 is TGTGCCAGCAGCTTGTTCCGGACAGGGGGACAGCCCCAGCATTTT.

The J gene is TRBJ2-1, the V gene TRBV10-3, with 10 nucleotides matching TRBD2. Germline V gene data show CDR1 as ENHRY and CDR2 as SYGVKD. The CDR3 covers 15 residues. The V gene end was trimmed by 3 bases and the J gene end by 4 bases; junction bases not matched to a gene: 3. The CDR3 protein is CAISDPSGGYNEQFF. The CDR3 DNA is TGTGCCATCAGTGACCCTAGCGGGGGATACAATGAGCAGTTCTTC.

V usage is TRBV13 and J usage is TRBJ1-1; D unresolved. Deletions cut 5 bases from V and 10 bases from J, with 14 bases between. The CDR3 runs to 12 residues. Germline V gives CDR1 PRHDT, CDR2 FYEKMQ (reference sequence). The CDR3 region is CASSPQRVGAFF. The DNA of the CDR3 is TGTGCCAGCAGCCCTCAGAGGGTCGGAGCTTTCTTT.

The V call is TRBV7-9, the J call TRBJ1-4, with a possible D match to TRBD1 (6 bases). V was clipped by 6 bases and J by 0 bases, with 8 bases between them. Germline CDR1 and CDR2: SEHNR and FQNEAQ (reference sequence). The CDR3 totals 14 residues. The CDR3 DNA reads as TGTGCCAGCAGTAAGGGGGCAACTAATGAAAAACTGTTTTTT. Its protein is CASSKGATNEKLFF.

The chain couples TRBV5-1 to TRBJ2-7, with no clear D. V gave up 4 bases and J gave up 3 bases, with 11 bases separating them. This CDR3 has 13 amino acids. CDR1 is SGHRS, CDR2 YFSETQ, per germline. The CDR3 spells CASSPRSNYEQYF. The CDR3 DNA sequence: TGCGCCAGCAGCCCTAGGAGCAACTACGAGCAGTACTTC.

The J gene is TRBJ2-3, the V gene TRBV7-8; TRBD1 might be the D (5 bases). The CDR3 is 16 amino acids. V was pared by 1 base and J by 3 bases, with 14 bases between. The germline V gene encodes CDR1 SGHVS and CDR2 FQNEAQ. The CDR3 DNA sequence: TGTGCCAGCAGCTTAGAGTCCAGGGTTAGGACAGATACGCAGTATTTT. Protein product: CASSLESRVRTDTQYF.

The chain has TRBV18 and TRBJ2-1, with 9 bases matching TRBD1. This CDR3 spans 16 amino acids. CDR1 is KGHSH and CDR2 is LQKENI in the germline V gene. Germline trimming cut 3 bases from V and 4 bases from J; bases unmatched to any gene: 7. The CDR3: CASSPSGQGPYNEQFF. CDR3 nucleotide sequence: TGTGCCAGCTCACCTTCAGGACAGGGGCCTTACAATGAGCAGTTCTTC.